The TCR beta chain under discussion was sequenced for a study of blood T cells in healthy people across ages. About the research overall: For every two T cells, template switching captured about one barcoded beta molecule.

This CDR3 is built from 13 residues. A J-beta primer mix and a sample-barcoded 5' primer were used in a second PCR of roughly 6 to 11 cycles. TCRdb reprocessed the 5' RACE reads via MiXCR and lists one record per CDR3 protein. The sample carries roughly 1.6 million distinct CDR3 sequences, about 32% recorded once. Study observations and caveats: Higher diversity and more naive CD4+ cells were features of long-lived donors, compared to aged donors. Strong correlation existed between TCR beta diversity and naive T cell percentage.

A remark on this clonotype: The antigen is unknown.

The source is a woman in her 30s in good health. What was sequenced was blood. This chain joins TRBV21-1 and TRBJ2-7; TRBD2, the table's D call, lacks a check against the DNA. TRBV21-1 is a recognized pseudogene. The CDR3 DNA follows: TGTGCCAGCAGCAAAACTAGGGCTAAGGAGCAGTGCTTC. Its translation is CASSKTRAKEQCF.